This T cell receptor (beta chain) was retrieved from a study of blood T cell repertoires in COVID-19. TCRdb keeps only in-frame clones here, not all; method: immunoSEQ multiplex PCR. The data contain hundreds of thousands of clones, roughly 87% of them seen just once; the ten biggest clones take up approximately 7.9%. The CDR3 is made up of 15 amino acids. The germline V gene has CDR1 MNHEY and CDR2 SMNVEV (reference sequence). V was clipped by 2 bases and J by 9 bases; unmatched bases: 8. The source is a man between 60 and 70 years old who had recovered from COVID-19. The rearrangement links TRBV27 to TRBJ2-1; 9 bases align to TRBD1. The sample comprised peripheral blood. CDR3 in amino acids: CASSLAGQGTIEQFF. The DNA for the CDR3 is TGTGCCAGCAGTTTAGCTGGACAGGGGACGATTGAGCAGTTCTTC.